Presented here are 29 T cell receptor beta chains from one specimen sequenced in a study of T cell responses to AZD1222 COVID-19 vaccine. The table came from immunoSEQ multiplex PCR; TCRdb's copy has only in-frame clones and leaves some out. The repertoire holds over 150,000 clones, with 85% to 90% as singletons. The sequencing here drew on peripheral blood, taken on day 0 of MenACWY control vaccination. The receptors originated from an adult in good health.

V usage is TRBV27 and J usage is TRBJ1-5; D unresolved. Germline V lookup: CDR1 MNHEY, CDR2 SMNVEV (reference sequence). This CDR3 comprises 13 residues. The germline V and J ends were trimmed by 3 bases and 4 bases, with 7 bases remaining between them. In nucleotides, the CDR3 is TGTGCCAGCAGTTTCCTCAATAATCAGCCCCAGCATTTT. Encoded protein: CASSFLNNQPQHF.

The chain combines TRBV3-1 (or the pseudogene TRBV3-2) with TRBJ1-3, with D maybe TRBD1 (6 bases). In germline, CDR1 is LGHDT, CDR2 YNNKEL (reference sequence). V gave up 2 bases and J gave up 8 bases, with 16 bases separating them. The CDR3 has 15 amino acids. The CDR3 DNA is TGTGCCAGCAGCCAACCGCGACGGGGGGCTGACACCATATATTTT. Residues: CASSQPRRGADTIYF.

CDR3 nucleotide sequence: TGTGCCAGCAGCGGGGGGACAGGGGGAACAGATACGCAGTATTTT. This encodes CASSGGTGGTDTQYF. This chain links TRBV5-8 with TRBJ2-3; 11 nucleotides match TRBD1. V lost 4 bases, J lost 3 bases, and 4 bases stayed unmatched. The CDR3 sequence is 15 residues long. Germline CDR1 is SGHTS and CDR2 is YDEGEE.

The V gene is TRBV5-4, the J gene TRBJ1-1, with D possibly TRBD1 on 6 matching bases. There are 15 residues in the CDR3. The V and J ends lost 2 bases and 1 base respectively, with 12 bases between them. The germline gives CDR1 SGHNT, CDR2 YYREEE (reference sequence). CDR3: CASSFRTEWNTEAFF. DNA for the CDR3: TGTGCCAGCAGCTTCCGGACAGAGTGGAACACTGAAGCTTTCTTT.

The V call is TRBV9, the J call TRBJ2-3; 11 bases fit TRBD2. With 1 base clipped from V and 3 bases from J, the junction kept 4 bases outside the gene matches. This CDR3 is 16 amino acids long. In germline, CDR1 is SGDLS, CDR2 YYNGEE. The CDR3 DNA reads TGTGCCAGCAGCGTATCGTCTAGCGGGGGGACAGATACGCAGTATTTT. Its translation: CASSVSSSGGTDTQYF.

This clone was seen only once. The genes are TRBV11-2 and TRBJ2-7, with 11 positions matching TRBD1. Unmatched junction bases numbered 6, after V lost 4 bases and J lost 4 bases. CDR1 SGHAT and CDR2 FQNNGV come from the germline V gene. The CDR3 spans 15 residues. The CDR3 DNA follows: TGTGCCAGCAGCTCTCCCGGGACAGGGGGGTACGAGCAGTACTTC. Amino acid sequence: CASSSPGTGGYEQYF. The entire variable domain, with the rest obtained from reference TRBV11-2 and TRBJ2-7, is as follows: EAGVAQSPRYKIIEKRQSVAFWCNPISGHATLYWYQQILGQGPKLLIQFQNNGVVDDSQLPKDRFSAERLKGVDSTLKIQPAKLEDSAVYLCASSSPGTGGYEQYFGPGTRLTVT.

In DNA form, the CDR3 reads TGTGCCAGCAGCCTGGACCAAGAGACCCAGTACTTC. It is translated as CASSLDQETQYF. This rearrangement joins TRBV3-1 (or the pseudogene TRBV3-2) to TRBJ2-5; D unclear. The V gene's germline CDR1 is LGHDT and CDR2 YNNKEL (reference sequence). The CDR3 runs to 12 residues. The V gene lost 4 bases and the J gene lost 0 bases, with 3 bases spanning the gap.

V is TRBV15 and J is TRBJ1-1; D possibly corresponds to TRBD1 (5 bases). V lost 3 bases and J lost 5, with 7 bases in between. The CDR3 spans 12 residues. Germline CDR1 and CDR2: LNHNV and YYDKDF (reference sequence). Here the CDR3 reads CATSRGRTEAFF. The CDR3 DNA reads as TGTGCCACCAGCAGGGGGCGAACTGAAGCTTTCTTT.

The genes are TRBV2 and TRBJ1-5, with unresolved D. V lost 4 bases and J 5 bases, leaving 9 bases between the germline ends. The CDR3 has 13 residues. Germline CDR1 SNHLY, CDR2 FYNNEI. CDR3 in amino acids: CASSGGTYQPQHF. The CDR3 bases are TGTGCCAGCAGTGGGGGAACATATCAGCCCCAGCATTTT.

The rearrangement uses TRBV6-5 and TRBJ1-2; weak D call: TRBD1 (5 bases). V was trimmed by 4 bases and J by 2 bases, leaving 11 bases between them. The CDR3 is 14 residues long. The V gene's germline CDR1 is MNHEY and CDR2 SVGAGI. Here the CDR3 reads CASSWGRRNYGYTF. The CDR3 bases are TGTGCCAGCAGTTGGGGACGGCGGAACTATGGCTACACCTTC.

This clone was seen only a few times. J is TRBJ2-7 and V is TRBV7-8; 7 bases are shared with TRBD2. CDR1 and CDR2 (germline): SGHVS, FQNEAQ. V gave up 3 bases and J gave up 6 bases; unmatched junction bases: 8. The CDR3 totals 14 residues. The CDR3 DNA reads TGTGCCAGCAGCTTCGGGGGAGGGCCGGCCGAGCAGTACTTC. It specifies CASSFGGGPAEQYF. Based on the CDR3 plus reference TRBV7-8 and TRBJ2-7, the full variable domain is GAGVSQSPRYKVAKRGQDVALRCDPISGHVSLFWYQQALGQGPEFLTYFQNEAQLDKSGLPSDRFFAERPEGSVSTLKIQRTQQEDSAVYLCASSFGGGPAEQYFGPGTRLTVT.

The DNA of the CDR3 is TGTGCCAGCAGCCGTCGTGCGGCTGAAAAACTGTTTTTT. This encodes CASSRRAAEKLFF. This chain uses TRBV3-1 (or the pseudogene TRBV3-2) with TRBJ1-4; no definite D call. The V gene lost 4 bases and the J gene lost 7 bases, with 10 bases spanning the gap. Germline V lookup: CDR1 LGHDT, CDR2 YNNKEL (reference sequence). This CDR3 is built from 13 residues.

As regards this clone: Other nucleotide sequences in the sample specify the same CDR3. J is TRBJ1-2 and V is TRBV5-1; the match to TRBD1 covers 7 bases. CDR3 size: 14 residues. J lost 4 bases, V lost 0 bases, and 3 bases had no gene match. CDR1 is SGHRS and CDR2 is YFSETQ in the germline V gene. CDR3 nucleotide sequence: TGCGCCAGCAGCTTGGGGACAGGCGGCTATGGCTACACCTTC. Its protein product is CASSLGTGGYGYTF.

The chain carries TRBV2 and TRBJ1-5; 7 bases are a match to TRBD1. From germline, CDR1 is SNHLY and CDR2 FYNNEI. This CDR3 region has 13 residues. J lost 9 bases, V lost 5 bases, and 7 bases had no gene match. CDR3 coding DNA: TGTGCCAGCAGTCAGGGGGACAAGATGCCCCAGCATTTT. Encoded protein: CASSQGDKMPQHF.

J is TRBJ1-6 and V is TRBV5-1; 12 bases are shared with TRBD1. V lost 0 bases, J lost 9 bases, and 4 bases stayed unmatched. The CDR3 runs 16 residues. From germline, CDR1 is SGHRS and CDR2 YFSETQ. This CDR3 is CASSLEGQGAGSPLHF. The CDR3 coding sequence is TGCGCCAGCAGCTTGGAGGGACAGGGGGCCGGTTCACCCCTCCACTTT.

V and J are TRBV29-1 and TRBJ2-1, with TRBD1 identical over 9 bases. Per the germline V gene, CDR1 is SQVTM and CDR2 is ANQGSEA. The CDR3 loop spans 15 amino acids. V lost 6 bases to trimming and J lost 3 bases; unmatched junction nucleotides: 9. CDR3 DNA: TGCAGCGTCCGGACAGGGGTAAGGTACTACAATGAGCAGTTCTTC. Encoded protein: CSVRTGVRYYNEQFF.

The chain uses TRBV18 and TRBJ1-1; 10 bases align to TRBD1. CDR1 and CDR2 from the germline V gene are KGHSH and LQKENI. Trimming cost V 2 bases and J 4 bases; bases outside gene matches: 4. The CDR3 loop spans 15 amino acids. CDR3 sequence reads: CASSPDRGLVTEAFF. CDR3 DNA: TGTGCCAGCTCACCAGACAGGGGGCTGGTCACTGAAGCTTTCTTT.

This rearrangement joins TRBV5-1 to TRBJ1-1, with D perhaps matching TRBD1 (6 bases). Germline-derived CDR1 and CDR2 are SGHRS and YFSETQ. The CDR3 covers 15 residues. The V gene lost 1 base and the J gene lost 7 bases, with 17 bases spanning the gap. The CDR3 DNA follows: TGCGCCAGCAGCTTGAATACCGGGACACCGGTTGAAGCTTTCTTT. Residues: CASSLNTGTPVEAFF.

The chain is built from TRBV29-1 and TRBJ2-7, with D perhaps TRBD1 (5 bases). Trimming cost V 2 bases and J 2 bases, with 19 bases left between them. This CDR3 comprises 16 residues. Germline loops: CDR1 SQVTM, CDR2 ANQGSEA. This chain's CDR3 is CSVERVRPGQTYEQYF. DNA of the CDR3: TGCAGCGTTGAAAGGGTAAGGCCAGGGCAAACCTACGAGCAGTACTTC.

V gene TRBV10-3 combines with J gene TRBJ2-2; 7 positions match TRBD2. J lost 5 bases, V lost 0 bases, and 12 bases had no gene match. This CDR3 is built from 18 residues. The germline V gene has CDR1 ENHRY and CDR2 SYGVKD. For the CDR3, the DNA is TGTGCCATCAGTGAGTCGACCCGGGGAGGGCTGAGGACCGGGGAGCTGTTTTTT. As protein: CAISESTRGGLRTGELFF.

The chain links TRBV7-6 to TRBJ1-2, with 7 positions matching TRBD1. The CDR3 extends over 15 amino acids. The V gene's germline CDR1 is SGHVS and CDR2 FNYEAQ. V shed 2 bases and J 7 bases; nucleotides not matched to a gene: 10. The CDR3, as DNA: TGTGCCAGCAGCTTAAGGGGGCAGGGGCCGTCTGGCTACACCTTC. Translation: CASSLRGQGPSGYTF.

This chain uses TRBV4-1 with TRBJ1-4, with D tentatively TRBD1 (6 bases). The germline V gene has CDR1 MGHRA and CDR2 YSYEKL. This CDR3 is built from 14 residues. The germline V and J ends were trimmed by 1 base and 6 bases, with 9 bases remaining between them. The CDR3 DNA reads TGCGCCAGCAGCCAAGGGGGGGCTCATGAAAAACTGTTTTTT. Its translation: CASSQGGAHEKLFF.

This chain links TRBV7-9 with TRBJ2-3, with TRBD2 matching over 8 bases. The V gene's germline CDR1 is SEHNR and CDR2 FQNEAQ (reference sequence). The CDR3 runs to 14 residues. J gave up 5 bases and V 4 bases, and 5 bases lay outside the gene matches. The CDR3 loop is CASSWSGGEDTQYF. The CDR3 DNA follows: TGTGCCAGCAGCTGGAGCGGGGGTGAAGATACGCAGTATTTT.

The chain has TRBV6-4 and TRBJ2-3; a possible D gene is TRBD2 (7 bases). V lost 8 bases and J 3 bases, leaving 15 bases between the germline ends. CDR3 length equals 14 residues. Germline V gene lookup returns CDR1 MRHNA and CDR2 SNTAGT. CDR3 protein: CASGESGTTDTQYF. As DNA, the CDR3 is TGTGCCAGCGGGGAAAGCGGGACAACAGATACGCAGTATTTT.

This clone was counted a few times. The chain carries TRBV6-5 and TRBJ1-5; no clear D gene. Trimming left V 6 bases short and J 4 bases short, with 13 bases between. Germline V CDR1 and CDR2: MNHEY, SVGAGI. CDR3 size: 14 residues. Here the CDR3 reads CASRPPGSNQPQHF. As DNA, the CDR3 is TGTGCCAGCAGGCCCCCCGGGTCTAATCAGCCCCAGCATTTT.

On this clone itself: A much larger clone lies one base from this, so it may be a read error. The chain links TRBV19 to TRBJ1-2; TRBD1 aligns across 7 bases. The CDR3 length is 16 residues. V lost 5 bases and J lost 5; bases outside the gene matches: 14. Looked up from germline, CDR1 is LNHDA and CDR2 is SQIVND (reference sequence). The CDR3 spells CASSPRSGTAVYGYTF. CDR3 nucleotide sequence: TGTGCCAGTAGTCCCCGAAGCGGGACAGCCGTTTATGGCTACACCTTC.

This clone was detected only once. For the CDR3, the DNA is TGTGCCAGCAGTTACAGGGTTGAAGCTTTCTTT. This sequence encodes CASSYRVEAFF. This chain connects TRBV12-3 or TRBV12-4 to TRBJ1-1, with D perhaps matching TRBD1 (6 bases). This CDR3 region has 11 residues. V shed 4 bases and J shed 7 bases, with 7 bases lying between them.

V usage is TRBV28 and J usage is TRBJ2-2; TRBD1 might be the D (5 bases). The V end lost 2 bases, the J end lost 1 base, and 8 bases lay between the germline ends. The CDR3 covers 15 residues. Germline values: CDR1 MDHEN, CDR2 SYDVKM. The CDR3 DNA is TGTGCCAGCAGTTTAATGCAGGGGAACACCGGGGAGCTGTTTTTT. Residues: CASSLMQGNTGELFF.

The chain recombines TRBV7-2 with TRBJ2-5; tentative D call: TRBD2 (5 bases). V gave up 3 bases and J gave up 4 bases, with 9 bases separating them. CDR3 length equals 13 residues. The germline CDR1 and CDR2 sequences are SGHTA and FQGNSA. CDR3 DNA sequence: TGTGCCAGCAGCTTCCCAGCGGCAGAGACCCAGTACTTC. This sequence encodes CASSFPAAETQYF.